This T cell receptor (beta chain) was sequenced in a study of blood T cells in healthy people across ages. Across the whole study: Per two T cells, about one barcoded beta molecule was captured through template switching.

This clonotype was observed once. A J-beta primer mix and a sample-barcoded 5' primer were used in a second PCR of roughly 7 to 12 cycles. TCRdb fed the 5' RACE reads into MiXCR, producing one record per CDR3 protein. The data contain about a million distinct CDR3 sequences, about 44% of them singletons. Healthy Caucasian individuals from Russia aged roughly 6 to 95 were enrolled as donors. It was roughly 10 milliliters of peripheral blood that were drawn from each donor. Per sample, a minimum of 6 million PBMCs were isolated. This CDR3 is built from 14 residues. The V gene lost 0 bases and the J gene lost 4 bases, with 10 bases spanning the gap. The germline CDR1 and CDR2 sequences are SGDLS and YYNGEE.

The source is a man younger than 40 in good health. Sequencing was done on a sample of blood. The gene calls are TRBV9 and TRBJ2-5, with D tentatively TRBD1 (5 bases). CDR3 protein: CASSVGGRAETQYF. For the CDR3, the DNA is TGTGCCAGCAGCGTAGGGGGCAGGGCAGAGACCCAGTACTTC. Supplemented by reference TRBV9 and TRBJ2-5, the full variable domain reads DSGVTQTPKHLITATGQRVTLRCSPRSGDLSVYWYQQSLDQGLQFLIQYYNGEERAKGNILERFSAQQFPDLHSELNLSSLELGDSALYFCASSVGGRAETQYFGPGTRLLVL.